The T cell receptor (beta chain) described here comes from a study of cytomegalovirus exposure and HLA in healthy donors. The CDR3 has 14 residues. The germline V gene encodes CDR1 SGHNT and CDR2 YYREEE (reference sequence). V gave up 4 bases and J gave up 0 bases, with 9 bases separating them. Overall study results and limits: Most subjects' HLA-A and HLA-B alleles were reportedly predicted from TCR beta sequences.

Remarks on this clone: Its antigen is unknown.

The PCR made use of 60 Vbeta and 13 Jbeta primers. The method was immunoSEQ multiplex PCR; TCRdb's version includes in-frame clones alone and lacks a portion of them. The table records 170,000 or so clones, around 80% of them present only once. The J gene is TRBJ2-3, the V gene TRBV5-4; no reliable D call. Material for sequencing was PBMCs. The TCR originated in a woman between 25 and 40 years old in good health and CMV-seropositive. This chain's CDR3 is CASSDLTSTDTQYF. CDR3 nucleotides: TGTGCCAGCAGCGACCTGACAAGCACAGATACGCAGTATTTT.